These T cell receptor beta chains were read from a single sample in a study of Graves' ophthalmopathy and Graves' hyperthyroidism. MiXCR, run by TCRdb on the multiplex PCR reads, gives a single entry per CDR3 protein. The sample includes roughly 1.1 million distinct CDR3 sequences, roughly two fifths of them seen just once. The sample was peripheral blood or thyroid tissue (not recorded which). Receptors originate from an adult man with Graves' hyperthyroidism. CDR3s include the opening cysteine and the closing phenylalanine or tryptophan. Fields, in order: V gene, CDR3 length, D gene, J gene, clone size, CDR3 protein, CDR3 DNA. A D gene is named only where the DNA matches it firmly. Clone size is shown for a subset of rows, as once, few, many or a class of expanded clone.

>TRBV24-1|16|-|TRBJ1-2|-
CASSPGATGEDYGYTF
TGTGCCAGCTCACCCGGAGCTACGGGGGAGGACTATGGCTACACCTTC
>TRBV20-1|16|-|TRBJ2-7|-
CSAIGRGTSRSYEQYF
TGCAGTGCTATAGGGCGCGGGACATCTAGATCCTACGAGCAGTACTTC
>TRBV15|18|TRBD1|TRBJ1-3|few
CATSGAPEGTGRGNTIYF
TGTGCCACCAGCGGCGCCCCTGAAGGGACAGGTCGGGGAAACACCATATATTTT
>TRBV29-1|13|TRBD1|TRBJ1-5|many
CSVGHDRGQPQHF
TGCAGCGTTGGACACGACAGGGGTCAGCCCCAGCATTTT
>TRBV13|13|TRBD1|TRBJ1-2|many
CASSQDRGHGYTF
TGTGCCAGCAGCCAGGACAGGGGGCATGGCTACACCTTC
>TRBV7-2|16|TRBD2|TRBJ2-7|many
CASSAQTSGSPYEQYF
TGTGCCAGCAGCGCCCAAACTAGCGGGAGCCCGTACGAGCAGTACTTC
>TRBV19|16|-|TRBJ2-5|-
CASTGGPTGGSGTQYF
TGTGCCAGTACCGGCGGTCCGACCGGGGGATCCGGGACCCAGTACTTC
>TRBV12-3/TRBV12-4|13|-|TRBJ2-7|many
CASSSREVYEQYF
TGTGCCAGCAGTTCAAGGGAGGTGTACGAGCAGTACTTC
>TRBV6-5|16|TRBD2|TRBJ2-7|few
CASSYASGGAPYEQYF
TGTGCCAGCAGTTACGCTAGCGGGGGGGCCCCCTACGAGCAGTACTTC
>TRBV12-3/TRBV12-4|15|TRBD1|TRBJ2-5|many
CASSPGTGTQETQYF
TGTGCCAGCAGTCCCGGGACAGGGACACAAGAGACCCAGTACTTC
>TRBV7-3|14|-|TRBJ1-1|many
CASSLTAGDTEAFF
TGTGCCAGCAGCTTGACCGCAGGGGACACTGAAGCTTTCTTT
>TRBV5-1|13|-|TRBJ2-7|-
CASMGPQSYEQYF
TGTGCCAGCATGGGGCCACAGTCCTACGAGCAGTACTTC
>TRBV27|13|-|TRBJ2-7|-
CASSLRRTYEQYF
TGTGCCAGCAGTTTGCGGCGGACCTACGAGCAGTACTTC
>TRBV6-2/TRBV6-3|15|-|TRBJ1-2|-
CASRAIGTVGAGYTF
TGTGCCAGCAGGGCGATAGGGACCGTGGGAGCTGGCTACACCTTC
>TRBV20-1|14|TRBD1|TRBJ1-5|-
CSAINGTGYQPQHF
TGCAGTGCTATAAATGGGACAGGGTATCAGCCCCAGCATTTT
>TRBV29-1|13|-|TRBJ2-5|-
CSVEEGVGETQYF
TGCAGCGTTGAAGAGGGGGTTGGAGAGACCCAGTACTTC
>TRBV12-3/TRBV12-4|14|-|TRBJ1-5|many
CASSFARGNQPQHF
TGTGCCAGCAGTTTTGCGCGTGGGAATCAGCCCCAGCATTTT
>TRBV25-1|14|TRBD1|TRBJ2-2|many
CASGNRGSTGELFF
TGTGCCAGCGGGAACAGGGGGTCCACCGGGGAGCTGTTTTTT
>TRBV5-1|16|TRBD1|TRBJ1-1|few
CASSLTGVTMNTEAFF
TGCGCCAGCAGCTTGACAGGGGTGACAATGAACACTGAAGCTTTCTTT
>TRBV7-9|10|-|TRBJ1-6|-
CASTLGNLHF
TGTGCCAGCACCCTGGGGAACCTCCACTTT
>TRBV25-1|14|-|TRBJ2-5|-
CASSKSRREETQYF
TGTGCCAGCAGTAAATCCAGGAGAGAAGAGACCCAGTACTTC
>TRBV20-1|12|-|TRBJ2-3|-
CSARDYRGTQYF
TGCAGTGCTAGAGATTACCGGGGGACGCAGTATTTT
>TRBV9|14|-|TRBJ1-6|-
CASSVSDSYSPLHF
TGTGCCAGCAGCGTTTCTGACAGCTATTCACCCCTCCACTTT
>TRBV10-3|14|-|TRBJ1-2|many
CAISESAGNYGYTF
TGTGCCATCAGTGAGTCGGCGGGGAACTATGGCTACACCTTC
>TRBV7-9|15|TRBD2|TRBJ2-7|many
CASSSPLAGVYEQYF
TGTGCCAGCAGCTCCCCACTAGCGGGAGTCTACGAGCAGTACTTC
>TRBV29-1|15|-|TRBJ1-5|few
CSVVGGTPGNQPQHF
TGCAGCGTTGTAGGAGGGACTCCTGGCAACCAGCCCCAGCATTTT
>TRBV7-9|16|-|TRBJ2-6|many
CASSSTRISGANVLTF
TGTGCCAGCAGCTCAACGAGGATCTCTGGGGCCAACGTCCTGACTTTC
>TRBV7-2|15|TRBD1|TRBJ1-3|-
CASSLSGQRRNTIYF
TGTGCCAGCAGCTTATCGGGACAGAGACGAAACACCATATATTTT
>TRBV28|13|-|TRBJ2-5|-
CASRRTRQETQYF
TGTGCCAGCAGACGGACCCGCCAAGAGACCCAGTACTTC
>TRBV29-1|13|-|TRBJ1-2|-
CSVVRDDWNGYTF
TGCAGCGTTGTAAGGGATGATTGGAATGGCTACACCTTC
>TRBV4-3|13|-|TRBJ2-7|many
CASSQDLNYEQYF
TGCGCCAGCAGCCAAGATTTGAACTACGAGCAGTACTTC